The present T cell receptor beta chain was sequenced within a study of CD8 T cells in Susac syndrome. Random hexamers served to reverse transcribe roughly 0.5 to 1 ug RNA. Amplification of TCR beta CDR3 was carried out by immunoSEQ multiplex PCR, which covered 54 Vbeta and 13 Jbeta segments. TCRdb reanalysed the immunoSEQ multiplex PCR reads using MiXCR and keeps one entry per CDR3 protein. The table records some 140,000 distinct CDR3 sequences, roughly 80% of them present only once. Trimming shortened V by 5 bases and J by 0 bases, and 14 bases separated the two germline ends. Germline CDR1 and CDR2: SGHAT and FQNNGV. The CDR3 length is 16 residues. The authors carried out high-throughput sequencing of TCR beta. They applied it to CD8+ and CD4+ T cells obtained from blood. In the multiple sclerosis control group, patients were treatment-naive and had stable or active relapsing-remitting disease. Negative magnetic isolation gave CD8+ and CD4+ cells; FACS enriched CD8+ TEMRA.

The chain joins TRBV11-2 to TRBJ2-4, with a tentative D call TRBD2 (6 bases). The sequencing input was CD8+ T cells from PBMCs. The sequence was obtained from a human donor with multiple sclerosis. CDR3 coding DNA: TGTGCCAGCAGCGGTCCGGGGGTTCTAGCCAAAAACATTCAGTACTTC. Its translation is CASSGPGVLAKNIQYF. The full variable domain, completed using reference TRBV11-2 and TRBJ2-4, is EAGVAQSPRYKIIEKRQSVAFWCNPISGHATLYWYQQILGQGPKLLIQFQNNGVVDDSQLPKDRFSAERLKGVDSTLKIQPAKLEDSAVYLCASSGPGVLAKNIQYFGAGTRLSVL.